The present TCR beta chain was sequenced within a study of blood T cell repertoires in COVID-19. The overall study: The United States, Italy and Spain supplied acute and convalescent COVID-19 samples. T cells, B-cell-depleted T cells, or PBMCs supplied cDNA or gDNA.

CDR1 is KGHDR and CDR2 is SFDVKD in the germline V gene. Losses at the gene ends were 9 bases for V and 3 bases for J; bases not matched to a gene: 10. This CDR3 is 15 amino acids long. Sequenced by immunoSEQ multiplex PCR; TCRdb stores in-frame clones only, minus some. The sample lists tens of thousands of clones, more than 85% occurring once. This chain links TRBV24-1 with TRBJ2-7, with 10 bases fitting TRBD2. This TCR was recovered from a man in his 60s with acute or convalescent COVID-19. Sequenced material: peripheral blood. CDR3 nucleotide sequence: TGTGCCACCGCCCCTAGCGGGAGCTCCGTCTACGAGCAGTACTTC. It codes for CATAPSGSSVYEQYF.